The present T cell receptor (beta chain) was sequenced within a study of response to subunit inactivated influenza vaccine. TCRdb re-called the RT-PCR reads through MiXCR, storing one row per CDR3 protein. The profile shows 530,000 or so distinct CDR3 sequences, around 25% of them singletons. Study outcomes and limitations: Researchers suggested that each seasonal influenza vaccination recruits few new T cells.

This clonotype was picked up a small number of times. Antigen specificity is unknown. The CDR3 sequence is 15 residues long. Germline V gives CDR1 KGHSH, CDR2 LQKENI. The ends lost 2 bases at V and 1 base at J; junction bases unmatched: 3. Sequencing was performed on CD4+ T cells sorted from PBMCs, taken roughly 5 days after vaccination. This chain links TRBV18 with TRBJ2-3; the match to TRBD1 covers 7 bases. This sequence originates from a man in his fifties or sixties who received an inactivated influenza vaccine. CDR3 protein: CASSPFGQGTDTQYF. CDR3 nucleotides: TGTGCCAGCTCACCATTTGGACAGGGCACAGATACGCAGTATTTT.